The next 16 T cell receptor beta chains were all read from a single sample in a study of blood T cell repertoires in COVID-19. Clones were read by immunoSEQ multiplex PCR, and TCRdb kept only the in-frame ones, dropping some. The sample lists some 340,000 clones, around 87% occurring once. The sample was PBMCs or T cells enriched from blood (not recorded which). All receptors derive from a woman younger than 45 who had recovered from COVID-19.

The chain carries TRBV27 and TRBJ1-5; D is possibly TRBD1 (6 bases). Trimming pared 2 bases from V and 5 bases from J, leaving 7 bases between. The CDR3 has 13 amino acids. In germline, CDR1 is MNHEY, CDR2 SMNVEV (reference sequence). The CDR3 sequence: CASSLNRDQPQHF. The CDR3 DNA is TGTGCCAGCAGTTTAAACAGGGATCAGCCCCAGCATTTT.

This chain links TRBV19 with TRBJ2-7; no definite D call. The CDR3 contains 13 residues. V lost 0 bases and J 3 bases, leaving 6 bases between the germline ends. From germline, CDR1 is LNHDA and CDR2 SQIVND (reference sequence). The CDR3 nucleotides read TGTGCCAGTAGTATAGATCAGTACTACGAGCAGTACTTC. It yields the protein CASSIDQYYEQYF.

Turning to this clone: Because the CDR3's place on the DNA is in doubt, the DNA is left out and the CDR3 is given as listed by TCRdb. The chain uses TRBV27 and TRBJ1-2. The CDR3 has 12 amino acids, counting both end residues. CDR1 MNHEY and CDR2 SMNVEV come from the germline V gene (reference sequence). The CDR3 loop is CASTLDFRGYTF.

This clone was detected once. The chain combines TRBV28 with TRBJ1-2; TRBD1 matches 10 bases. Germline V lookup: CDR1 MDHEN, CDR2 SYDVKM. The trim removed 4 bases at V and 6 bases at J, leaving 11 bases unmatched. The CDR3 extends over 16 amino acids. The CDR3 here is CASSSGTGEFVDGYTF. In DNA, the CDR3 is TGTGCCAGCAGTTCCGGGACAGGGGAGTTTGTGGATGGCTACACCTTC.

The V and J genes are TRBV7-2 and TRBJ1-1; 7 bases are shared with TRBD1. From germline, CDR1 is SGHTA and CDR2 FQGNSA. The CDR3 spans 14 residues. J lost 1 base, V lost 4 bases, and 3 bases had no gene match. CDR3 protein: CASSYHRGNTEAFF. The CDR3 DNA follows: TGTGCCAGCAGCTACCACAGGGGGAACACTGAAGCTTTCTTT.

The chain joins TRBV4-2 to TRBJ2-3, with D possibly being TRBD1 (5 bases). The germline V and J ends were trimmed by 1 base and 0 bases, with 8 bases remaining between them. CDR1 is LGHNA and CDR2 is YNFKEQ in the germline V gene. There are 15 residues in the CDR3. CDR3 in amino acids: CASSQAKGSTDTQYF. Here the CDR3 DNA reads TGTGCCAGCAGCCAAGCCAAGGGGAGCACAGATACGCAGTATTTT.

This chain uses TRBV6-5 with TRBJ1-2; 7 bases agree with TRBD1. V lost 6 bases, J lost 3 bases, and 10 bases stayed unmatched. CDR1 MNHEY and CDR2 SVGAGI come from the germline V gene. This CDR3 has 15 amino acids. The CDR3: CASRSWDSDYYGYTF. DNA for the CDR3: TGTGCCAGCAGATCATGGGACAGCGACTACTATGGCTACACCTTC.

The chain joins TRBV11-2 to TRBJ1-1; no reliable D call. The ends were cut back, 6 bases at V and 0 bases at J, with 8 bases in the middle. CDR3 length: 13 residues. Germline V CDR1 and CDR2: SGHAT, FQNNGV. DNA of the CDR3: TGTGCCAGCAGGTCCCAGATGAACACTGAAGCTTTCTTT. Its protein product is CASRSQMNTEAFF.

The chain uses TRBV2 and TRBJ2-7; 7 bases agree with TRBD2. V was clipped by 3 bases and J by 4 bases; unmatched bases: 12. CDR1 is SNHLY, CDR2 FYNNEI, per germline. The CDR3 loop spans 16 amino acids. CDR3 bases: TGTGCCAGCAGTGAGGGGGGGACTACCACCTATTACGAGCAGTACTTC. It is translated as CASSEGGTTTYYEQYF. The full variable domain, completed using reference TRBV2 and TRBJ2-7, is EPEVTQTPSHQVTQMGQEVILRCVPISNHLYFYWYRQILGQKVEFLVSFYNNEISEKSEIFDDQFSVERPDGSNFTLKIRSTKLEDSAMYFCASSEGGTTTYYEQYFGPGTRLTVT.

The chain carries TRBV15 and TRBJ1-1, with D possibly TRBD1 on 6 matching bases. Per the germline V gene, CDR1 is LNHNV and CDR2 is YYDKDF (reference sequence). This CDR3 contains 14 residues. Trimming stripped 9 bases from V and 1 base from J, with 15 bases between. CDR3 sequence (DNA): TGTGCCACTACCCAGGGGCGGGCGAACACTGAAGCTTTCTTT. Its protein product is CATTQGRANTEAFF.

Worth noting for this clone: With a much larger clone just one base away, this may be a read error. This sequence joins TRBV7-3 and TRBJ1-1; the D gene is possibly TRBD1 (6 bases). Trimming took off 8 bases at V and 1 base at J, with 11 bases between the two ends. The CDR3 is 13 residues long. CDR1 SGHTA and CDR2 FQGTGA come from the germline V gene. The CDR3 is CASSGQPNTEAFF. The CDR3 DNA reads TGTGCCAGCTCTGGACAGCCGAACACTGAAGCTTTCTTT.

CDR3 bases: TGTGCCAGTAGTACCGGACAGGGGGCTAGCTACACCTTC. Its translation is CASSTGQGASYTF. The V gene is TRBV19, the J gene TRBJ1-2, with TRBD1 matching over 11 bases. From germline, CDR1 is LNHDA and CDR2 SQIVND (reference sequence). This CDR3 spans 13 amino acids. J lost 9 bases, V lost 4 bases, and 4 bases had no gene match.

V usage is TRBV7-8 and J usage is TRBJ2-1; 8 nucleotides agree with TRBD2. V gave up 5 bases and J gave up 5 bases; unmatched junction bases: 11. The CDR3 contains 16 residues. CDR1 and CDR2 (germline): SGHVS, FQNEAQ. CDR3 nucleotides: TGTGCCAGCAGCAAGAGAGCGGGGGAGGCAAACAATGAGCAGTTCTTC. This gives the protein CASSKRAGEANNEQFF.

This chain joins TRBV5-4 and TRBJ2-5, with TRBD2 matching 8 bases. CDR1 is SGHNT, CDR2 YYREEE, per germline (reference sequence). The CDR3 has 15 amino acids. V lost 1 base, J lost 1 base, and 3 bases stayed unmatched. This chain's CDR3 is CASSLRGGVQETQYF. CDR3 bases: TGTGCCAGCAGCTTGCGGGGGGGGGTCCAAGAGACCCAGTACTTC. Full variable domain (missing parts from reference TRBV5-4 and TRBJ2-5): ETGVTQSPTHLIKTRGQQVTLRCSSQSGHNTVSWYQQALGQGPQFIFQYYREEENGRGNFPPRFSGLQFPNYSSELNVNALELDDSALYLCASSLRGGVQETQYFGPGTRLLVL.

This CDR3 reads CASSRLAGGPIDIQYF. The CDR3 DNA reads as TGTGCCAGCAGCCGACTAGCGGGGGGGCCTATTGACATTCAGTACTTC. The chain joins TRBV6-6 to TRBJ2-4; TRBD2 matches at 14 bases. CDR1 and CDR2 (germline): MNHNY, SVGAGI (reference sequence). V trimming: 6 bases; J trimming: 8 bases; junction bases outside the gene matches: 9. The CDR3 is 16 residues long.

The chain's CDR3 is CASSSNRGPNGYTF. The DNA of the CDR3 is TGCGCCAGCAGCTCAAACAGGGGGCCAAATGGCTACACCTTC. The chain couples TRBV4-1 to TRBJ1-2; 9 bases agree with TRBD1. Germline V gives CDR1 MGHRA, CDR2 YSYEKL. CDR3 length: 14 residues. The V gene end was trimmed by 5 bases and the J gene end by 6 bases; junction bases not matched to a gene: 7.